This paragraph reports one T cell receptor beta chain. The antigen is not known. CDR1 is MDHEN and CDR2 is SYDVKM in the germline V gene. CDR3 length equals 13 residues. V gave up 6 bases and J gave up 6 bases; unmatched junction bases: 8. TCR beta CDR3 regions were amplified from RNA transcripts. The TCR CDR3 was amplified in a first-round RT-PCR using the HTBI primer set. TCRdb re-called the multiplex PCR reads through MiXCR, storing one row per CDR3 protein. The data hold 730,000 or so distinct CDR3 sequences, with around 20% observed a single time. The data belong to a study of T cells in Graves' hyperthyroidism and ophthalmopathy. Study-level findings and limits: Model output signaled ophthalmopathy a median about seven months ahead of onset.

The TCR was taken from a woman between 45 and 65 years old with Graves' hyperthyroidism that later progressed to Graves' ophthalmopathy. The chain employs TRBV28 and TRBJ2-7, with 7 nucleotides matching TRBD1. Material for sequencing was blood. The CDR3 DNA follows: TGTGCCAGCAGGCTAACAGGGGACCTCGAGCAGTACTTC. It yields the protein CASRLTGDLEQYF. The complete variable domain, with remaining parts taken from reference TRBV28 and TRBJ2-7, reads DVKVTQSSRYLVKRTGEKVFLECVQDMDHENMFWYRQDPGLGLRLIYFSYDVKMKEKGDIPEGYSVSREKKERFSLILESASTNQTSMYLCASRLTGDLEQYFGPGTRLTVT.